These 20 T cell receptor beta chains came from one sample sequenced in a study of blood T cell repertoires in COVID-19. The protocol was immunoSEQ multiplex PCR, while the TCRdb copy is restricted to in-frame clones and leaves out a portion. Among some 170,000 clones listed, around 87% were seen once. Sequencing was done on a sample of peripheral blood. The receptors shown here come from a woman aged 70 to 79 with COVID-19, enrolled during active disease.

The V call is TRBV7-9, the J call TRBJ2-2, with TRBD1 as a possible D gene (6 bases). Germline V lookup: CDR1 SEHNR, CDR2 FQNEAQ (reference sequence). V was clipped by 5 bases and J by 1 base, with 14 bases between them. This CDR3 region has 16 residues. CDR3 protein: CASSTTLTGNTGELFF. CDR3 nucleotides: TGTGCCAGCAGCACCACACTGACAGGGAACACCGGGGAGCTGTTTTTT.

CDR3 DNA: TGTGCCAGCAGCTTGGCTGGGGAGGGTGAGACCCAGTACTTC. Its protein product is CASSLAGEGETQYF. The chain uses TRBV5-5 and TRBJ2-5; 7 bases agree with TRBD2. With 0 bases clipped from V and 5 bases from J, the junction kept 4 bases outside the gene matches. Germline lookup yields CDR1 SGHKS and CDR2 YYEKEE (reference sequence). There are 14 residues in the CDR3.

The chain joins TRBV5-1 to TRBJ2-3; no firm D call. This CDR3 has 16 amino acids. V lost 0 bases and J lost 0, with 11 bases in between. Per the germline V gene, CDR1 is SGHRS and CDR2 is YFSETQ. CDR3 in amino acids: CASSLGVAASTDTQYF. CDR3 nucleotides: TGCGCCAGCAGCTTGGGGGTCGCGGCTAGCACAGATACGCAGTATTTT.

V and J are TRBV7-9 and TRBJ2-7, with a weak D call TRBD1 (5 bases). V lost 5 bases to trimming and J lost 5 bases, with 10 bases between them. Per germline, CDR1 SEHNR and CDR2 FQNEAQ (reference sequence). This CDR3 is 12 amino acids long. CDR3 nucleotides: TGTGCCAGCAGCCCGGTGGGGCACGAGCAGTACTTC. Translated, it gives CASSPVGHEQYF.

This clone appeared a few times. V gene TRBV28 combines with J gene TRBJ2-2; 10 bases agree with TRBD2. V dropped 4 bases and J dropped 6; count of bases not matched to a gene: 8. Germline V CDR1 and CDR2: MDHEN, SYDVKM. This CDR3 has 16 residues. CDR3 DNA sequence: TGTGCCAGCAGTTCCCCCGCTAGCGGGAGCGCCGGGGAGCTGTTTTTT. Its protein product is CASSSPASGSAGELFF.

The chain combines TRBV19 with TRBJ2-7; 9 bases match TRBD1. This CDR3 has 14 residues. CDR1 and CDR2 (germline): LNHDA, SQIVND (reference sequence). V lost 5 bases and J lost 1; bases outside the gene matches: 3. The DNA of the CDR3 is TGTGCCAGTAGTCGGGGGACAGGGTCCTACGAGCAGTACTTC. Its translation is CASSRGTGSYEQYF. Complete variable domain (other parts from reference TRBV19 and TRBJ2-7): DGGITQSPKYLFRKEGQNVTLSCEQNLNHDAMYWYRQDPGQGLRLIYYSQIVNDFQKGDIAEGYSVSREKKESFPLTVTSAQKNPTAFYLCASSRGTGSYEQYFGPGTRLTVT.

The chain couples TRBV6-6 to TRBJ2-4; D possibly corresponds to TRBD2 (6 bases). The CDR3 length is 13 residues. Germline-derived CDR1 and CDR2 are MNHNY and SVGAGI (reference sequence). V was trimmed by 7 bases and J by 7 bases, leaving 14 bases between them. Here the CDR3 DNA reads TGTGCCAGCAAAGATCCTAGCGAGAACATTCAGTACTTC. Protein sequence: CASKDPSENIQYF.

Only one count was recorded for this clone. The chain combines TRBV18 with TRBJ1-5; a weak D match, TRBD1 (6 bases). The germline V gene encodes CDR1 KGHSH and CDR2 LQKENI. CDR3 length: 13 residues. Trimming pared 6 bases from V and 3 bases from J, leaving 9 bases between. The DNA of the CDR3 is TGTGCCAGCTCCCGGGACACCAATCAGCCCCAGCATTTT. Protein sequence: CASSRDTNQPQHF.

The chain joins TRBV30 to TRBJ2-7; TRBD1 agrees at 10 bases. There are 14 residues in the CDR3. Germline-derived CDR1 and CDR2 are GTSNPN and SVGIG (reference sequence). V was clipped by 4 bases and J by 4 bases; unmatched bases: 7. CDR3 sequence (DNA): TGTGCCTGGAACACACAGGGACAGGGGTACGAGCAGTACTTC. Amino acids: CAWNTQGQGYEQYF.

Here the CDR3 DNA reads TGTGCCAGCAGTTTCTACTGGACAGGGAAGAACACTGAAGCTTTCTTT. Amino acid sequence: CASSFYWTGKNTEAFF. The rearrangement joins TRBV27 to TRBJ1-1; TRBD1 aligns across 8 bases. The V gene's germline CDR1 is MNHEY and CDR2 SMNVEV (reference sequence). This CDR3 comprises 16 residues. Losses at the gene ends were 3 bases for V and 1 base for J; bases not matched to a gene: 7.

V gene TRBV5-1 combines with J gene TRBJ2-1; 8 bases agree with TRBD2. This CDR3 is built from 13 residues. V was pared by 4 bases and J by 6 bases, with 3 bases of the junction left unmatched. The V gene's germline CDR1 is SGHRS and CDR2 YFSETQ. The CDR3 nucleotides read TGCGCCAGCAGCCTCACTAGCGGCAATGAGCAGTTCTTC. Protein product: CASSLTSGNEQFF.

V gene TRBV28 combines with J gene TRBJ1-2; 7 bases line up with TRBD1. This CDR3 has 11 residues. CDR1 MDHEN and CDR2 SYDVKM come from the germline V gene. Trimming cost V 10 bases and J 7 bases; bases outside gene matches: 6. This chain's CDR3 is CATSTGAGYTF. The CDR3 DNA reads TGTGCCACCTCTACAGGGGCTGGCTACACCTTC.

This chain's CDR3 is CASSRTPQGANGYTF. The CDR3 DNA sequence: TGTGCCAGCAGCAGAACCCCTCAGGGGGCGAATGGCTACACCTTC. This chain uses TRBV7-6 with TRBJ1-2, with 8 bases fitting TRBD1. Germline CDR1 reads SGHVS; CDR2 reads FNYEAQ. The junction had 11 bases not matched to a gene; V was cut back by 5 bases and J by 6 bases. The CDR3 extends over 15 amino acids.

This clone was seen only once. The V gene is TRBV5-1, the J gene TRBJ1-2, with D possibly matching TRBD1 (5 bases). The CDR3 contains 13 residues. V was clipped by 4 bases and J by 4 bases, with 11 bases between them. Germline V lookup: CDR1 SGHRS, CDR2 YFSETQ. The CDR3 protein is CASSMDTTYGYTF. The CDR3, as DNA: TGCGCCAGCAGCATGGACACTACCTATGGCTACACCTTC.

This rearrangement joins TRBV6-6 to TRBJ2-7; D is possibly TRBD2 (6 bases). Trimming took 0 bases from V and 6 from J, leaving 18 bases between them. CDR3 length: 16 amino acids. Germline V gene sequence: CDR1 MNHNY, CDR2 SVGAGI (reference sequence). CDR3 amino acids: CASSYSLGTSKGEQYF. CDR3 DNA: TGTGCCAGCAGTTACTCTCTAGGGACTTCTAAGGGCGAGCAGTACTTC.

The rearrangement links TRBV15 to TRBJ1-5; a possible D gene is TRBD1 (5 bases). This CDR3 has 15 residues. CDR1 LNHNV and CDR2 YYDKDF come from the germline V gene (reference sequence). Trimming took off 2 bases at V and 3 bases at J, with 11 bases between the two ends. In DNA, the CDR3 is TGTGCCACCAGCAGAACAGGCGCCCCCAATCAGCCCCAGCATTTT. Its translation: CATSRTGAPNQPQHF.

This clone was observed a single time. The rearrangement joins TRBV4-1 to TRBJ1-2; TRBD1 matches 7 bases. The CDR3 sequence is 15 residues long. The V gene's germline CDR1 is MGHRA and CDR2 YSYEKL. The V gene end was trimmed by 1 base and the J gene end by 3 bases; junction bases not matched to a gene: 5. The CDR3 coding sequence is TGCGCCAGCAGCCAAGCGACAGGGACCTACTATGGCTACACCTTC. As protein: CASSQATGTYYGYTF.

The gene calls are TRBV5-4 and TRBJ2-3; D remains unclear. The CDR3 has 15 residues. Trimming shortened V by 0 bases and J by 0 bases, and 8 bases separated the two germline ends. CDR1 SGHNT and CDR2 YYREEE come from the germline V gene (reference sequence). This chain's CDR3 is CASSLGLTSTDTQYF. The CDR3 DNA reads TGTGCCAGCAGCTTGGGTTTGACTAGCACAGATACGCAGTATTTT. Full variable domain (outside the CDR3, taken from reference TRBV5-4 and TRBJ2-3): ETGVTQSPTHLIKTRGQQVTLRCSSQSGHNTVSWYQQALGQGPQFIFQYYREEENGRGNFPPRFSGLQFPNYSSELNVNALELDDSALYLCASSLGLTSTDTQYFGPGTRLTVL.

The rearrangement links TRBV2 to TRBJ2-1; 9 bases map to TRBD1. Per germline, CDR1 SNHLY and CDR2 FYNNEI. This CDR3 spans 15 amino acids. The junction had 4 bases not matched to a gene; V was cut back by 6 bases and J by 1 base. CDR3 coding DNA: TGTGCCAGCAGACAGGGGGCGCAGTCCTACAATGAGCAGTTCTTC. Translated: CASRQGAQSYNEQFF.

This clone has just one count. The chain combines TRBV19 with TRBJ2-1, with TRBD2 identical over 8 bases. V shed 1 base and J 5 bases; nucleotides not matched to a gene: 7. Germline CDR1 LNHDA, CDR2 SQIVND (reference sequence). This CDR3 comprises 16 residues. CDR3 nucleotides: TGTGCCAGTAGTATAGCAGGGACTAGGTTCGACAATGAGCAGTTCTTC. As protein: CASSIAGTRFDNEQFF.